The rows below give T cell receptor beta chains drawn from one sample of a study of blood T cell repertoires in COVID-19. Clones were sequenced by immunoSEQ multiplex PCR, and TCRdb holds only the in-frame ones, with some missing. Among 200,000 to 250,000 clones listed, roughly 76% were seen once. Sequenced: peripheral blood. Source of these receptors: a human donor in a cohort sampled during active COVID-19. The CDR3 runs from the conserved cysteine through the conserved F or W. The D gene is left open where the match is weak. Clone size is stated in some rows and not others, as once, few, many or a class when expanded.

d_call	j_call	v_call	clone_size	cdr3_nt	cdr3_aa
TRBD2	TRBJ2-7	TRBV11-2	NA	TGTGCCAGCAGCCCGGGACTAGCGGGAATATCCTACGAGCAGTACTTC	CASSPGLAGISYEQYF
NA	TRBJ1-1	TRBV5-1	NA	TGCGCCAGCAGCTTGGAATTTGACAGGTCAGCTGAAGCTTTCTTT	CASSLEFDRSAEAFF
NA	TRBJ2-7	TRBV19	NA	TGTGCCAGTAGTAGAACGGAGGATAGCTCCTACGAGCAGTACTTC	CASSRTEDSSYEQYF
NA	TRBJ1-5	TRBV3-1/TRBV3-2	NA	TGTGCCAGCAGCCAAGGTCTAGGCTCTCGGCCCCAGCATTTT	CASSQGLGSRPQHF
TRBD1	TRBJ1-1	TRBV6-2/TRBV6-3	NA	TGTGCCAGCAGTAGCCGGGACAGGGGGCGAGGGACTGAAGCTTTCTTT	CASSSRDRGRGTEAFF
NA	TRBJ1-1	TRBV5-4	few	TGTGCCAGCAGCGTGGACAGGAACACTGAAGCTTTCTTT	CASSVDRNTEAFF
NA	TRBJ2-7	TRBV9	NA	TGTGCCAGCAGCTCACAGGTTGTTAGCTCCTACGAGCAGTACTTC	CASSSQVVSSYEQYF
TRBD2	TRBJ2-1	TRBV28	NA	TGTGCCATCGGGACTAGCGGGGCCCTACTTTACAATGAGCAGTTCTTC	CAIGTSGALLYNEQFF
NA	TRBJ1-2	TRBV7-8	NA	TGTGCCAGCAGCTCGATGGGACGGGGAGGGGACTATGGCTACACCTTC	CASSSMGRGGDYGYTF
NA	TRBJ1-1	TRBV24-1	few	TGTGCCACCAGTGATTTGTCTCAACGGTACCTCTTT	CATSDLSQRYLF
TRBD1	TRBJ1-1	TRBV7-2	NA	TGTGCCAGCAGCTTAGGACAGGGGGAGGGAAAAGCTTTCTTT	CASSLGQGEGKAFF
TRBD1	TRBJ1-2	TRBV28	NA	TGTGCCAGCACCGGACAGGGCCTTAACTATGGCTACACCTTC	CASTGQGLNYGYTF
NA	TRBJ1-2	TRBV24-1	NA	TGTGCCACCAGTGATTTAAGGGGCCGGGGCTACACCTTC	CATSDLRGRGYTF
TRBD2	TRBJ2-7	TRBV19	once	TGTGCCAGTAGTATGTCACTAGCGGGAACCTACGAGCAGTACTTC	CASSMSLAGTYEQYF
NA	TRBJ2-7	TRBV7-8	NA	TGTGCCAGCAGCCCCCGTTACCGACACTTCGAGCAGTACTTC	CASSPRYRHFEQYF
NA	TRBJ1-2	TRBV11-2	NA	TGTGCCAGCAGCTTCTTGGGGGCTTGGGGCTACACCTTC	CASSFLGAWGYTF
TRBD2	TRBJ2-1	TRBV9	NA	TGTGCCAGCAGCGTAGAGGCGGGAGGAAATGAGCAGTTCTTC	CASSVEAGGNEQFF
NA	TRBJ1-6	TRBV3-1/TRBV3-2	NA	TGTGCCAGCAGCCAAGCCGCGGTCTCCTATAATTCACCCCTCCACTTT	CASSQAAVSYNSPLHF
TRBD2	TRBJ2-7	TRBV15	NA	TGTGCCACCAGTGTAGCGGGCGGAACCTACGAGCAGTACTTC	CATSVAGGTYEQYF
NA	TRBJ2-7	TRBV2	many	TGTGCCAGCAGTTACCGCGGGACGACAGTACCCTACGAGCAGTACTTC	CASSYRGTTVPYEQYF
NA	TRBJ2-7	TRBV19	once	TGTGCCAGTAGTAGAGCCGCTACCGGACAATACTCCTACGAGCAGTACTTC	CASSRAATGQYSYEQYF
TRBD2	TRBJ2-5	TRBV5-5	NA	TGTGCCACCAGTCCGGGACTAGCGGGAAGAGAGACCCAGTACTTC	CATSPGLAGRETQYF
TRBD2	TRBJ2-7	TRBV6-2/TRBV6-3	NA	TGTGCCAGCAGTTCACGGACTAGCGGGAGGAACTACGAGCAGTACTTC	CASSSRTSGRNYEQYF